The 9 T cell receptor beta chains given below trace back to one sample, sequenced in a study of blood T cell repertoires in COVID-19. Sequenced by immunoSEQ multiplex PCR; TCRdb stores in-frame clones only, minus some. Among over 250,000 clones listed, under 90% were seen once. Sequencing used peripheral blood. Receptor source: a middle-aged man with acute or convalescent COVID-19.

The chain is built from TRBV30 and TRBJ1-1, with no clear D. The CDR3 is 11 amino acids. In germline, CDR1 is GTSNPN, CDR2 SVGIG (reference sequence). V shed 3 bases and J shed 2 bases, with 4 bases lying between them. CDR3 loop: CAWRLNTEAFF. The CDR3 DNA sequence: TGTGCCTGGAGATTAAACACTGAAGCTTTCTTT.

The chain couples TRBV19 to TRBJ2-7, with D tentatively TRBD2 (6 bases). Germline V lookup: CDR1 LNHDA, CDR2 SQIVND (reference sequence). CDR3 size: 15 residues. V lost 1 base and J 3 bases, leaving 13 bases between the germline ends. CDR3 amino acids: CASSIGGGMVYEQYF. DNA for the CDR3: TGTGCCAGTAGTATAGGTGGAGGGATGGTCTACGAGCAGTACTTC.

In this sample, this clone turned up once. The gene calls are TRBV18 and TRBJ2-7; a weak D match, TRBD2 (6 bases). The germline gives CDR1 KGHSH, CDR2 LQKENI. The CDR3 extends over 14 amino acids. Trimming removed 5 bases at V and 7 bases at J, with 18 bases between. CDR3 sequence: CASSSGPGVGEQYF. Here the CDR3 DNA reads TGTGCCAGCTCATCGGGACCGGGGGTGGGAGAGCAGTACTTC.

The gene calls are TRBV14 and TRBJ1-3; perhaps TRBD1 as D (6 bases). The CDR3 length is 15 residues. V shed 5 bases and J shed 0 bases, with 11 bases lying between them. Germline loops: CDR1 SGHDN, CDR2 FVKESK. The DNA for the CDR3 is TGTGCCAGCAGCGGGGGGGACAACTCTGGAAACACCATATATTTT. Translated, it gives CASSGGDNSGNTIYF.

CDR3 nucleotides: TGTGCCAGCTCACCAAGGGGAAACCACGAGCAGTACTTC. Protein product: CASSPRGNHEQYF. The chain joins TRBV18 to TRBJ2-7, with D perhaps matching TRBD1 (5 bases). Trimming removed 2 bases from V and 5 bases from J, with 10 bases in between. The CDR3 is 13 residues long. The germline CDR1 and CDR2 sequences are KGHSH and LQKENI.

The CDR3 nucleotides are TGCGCCAGCAGCTTCCCCGGCGGAGGAGATGGCTACACCTTC. Residues: CASSFPGGGDGYTF. The chain joins TRBV5-1 to TRBJ1-2; no clear D. The CDR3 is 14 residues long. The V end lost 2 bases, the J end lost 6 bases, and 14 bases lay between the germline ends. The V gene's germline CDR1 is SGHRS and CDR2 YFSETQ.

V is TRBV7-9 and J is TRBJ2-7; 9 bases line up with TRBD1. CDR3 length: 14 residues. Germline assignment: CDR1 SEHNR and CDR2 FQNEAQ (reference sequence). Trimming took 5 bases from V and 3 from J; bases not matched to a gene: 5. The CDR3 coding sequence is TGTGCCAGCAGCCGGACAGGGGCGGACTACGAGCAGTACTTC. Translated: CASSRTGADYEQYF.

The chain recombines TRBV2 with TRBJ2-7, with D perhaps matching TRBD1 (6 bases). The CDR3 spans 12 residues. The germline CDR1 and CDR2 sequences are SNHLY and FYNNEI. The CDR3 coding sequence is TGTGCTAGGGGGACGGAAGGCTACGAGCAGTACTTC. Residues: CARGTEGYEQYF.

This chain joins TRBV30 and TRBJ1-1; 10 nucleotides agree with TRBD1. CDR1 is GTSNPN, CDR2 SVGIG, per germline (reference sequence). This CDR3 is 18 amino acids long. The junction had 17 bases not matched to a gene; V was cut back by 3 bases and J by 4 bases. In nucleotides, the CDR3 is TGTGCCTGGAGCCCAGACCAGGCCCGGACAGGGGGTTTCACTGAAGCTTTCTTT. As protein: CAWSPDQARTGGFTEAFF.